The clone carrying this TCR beta chain was seen at least ten times. This sample was taken from a study of T cells in Graves' hyperthyroidism and ophthalmopathy. Germline V gene lookup returns CDR1 SGHAT and CDR2 FQDESV (reference sequence). V dropped 5 bases and J dropped 5; count of bases not matched to a gene: 9. The CDR3 is 15 residues long. The CDR3 regions of TCR beta were amplified from RNA transcripts. During a first-round RT-PCR of the TCR CDR3, the HTBI primer set was used. A single record per CDR3 protein comes from TCRdb applying MiXCR to the multiplex PCR reads. The sample carries 370,000 or so distinct CDR3 sequences, roughly 13% recorded once. Criteria for exclusion of patients were uncontrolled infection, other autoimmune disease, pregnancy or lactation.

The specimen was blood. This sequence was found in a man younger than 45 with Graves' hyperthyroidism that later progressed to Graves' ophthalmopathy. The V and J genes are TRBV11-1 and TRBJ2-5; the match to TRBD2 covers 9 bases. CDR3 sequence: CASSTSGSVRETQYF. CDR3 bases: TGTGCCAGCAGCACTAGCGGGTCCGTACGTGAGACCCAGTACTTC. Combining the CDR3 with reference TRBV11-1 and TRBJ2-5 gives the whole variable domain EAEVAQSPRYKITEKSQAVAFWCDPISGHATLYWYRQILGQGPELLVQFQDESVVDDSQLPKDRFSAERLKGVDSTLKIQPAELGDSAMYLCASSTSGSVRETQYFGPGTRLLVL.